The 3 T cell receptor beta chains given below trace back to one sample, sequenced in a study of read filtering for tumor transcriptome and immune sequencing. The library was built from 400 to 500 ng RNA with molecular barcoded adaptors for alpha/delta and beta/gamma chains. In TCRdb, the reads were re-called with MiXCR into one record per CDR3 protein. This sample has over 90,000 distinct CDR3 sequences, with approximately 21% found just once. Sample: a population of CD138-negative cells sorted from bone marrow. Receptors originate from a donor older than 35 with multiple myeloma.

This clonotype was seen ten or more times. The chain joins TRBV24-1 to TRBJ1-1, with D hard to call. Germline values: CDR1 KGHDR, CDR2 SFDVKD. This CDR3 region has 13 residues. Trimming took off 5 bases at V and 2 bases at J, with 8 bases between the two ends. Written as DNA, the CDR3 is TGTGCCACCAGTGTAGGCTTTAACACTGAAGCTTTCTTT. Its protein product is CATSVGFNTEAFF.

This clonotype showed up many times. The chain links TRBV28 to TRBJ2-1; unclear D gene. Trimming stripped 7 bases from V and 7 bases from J, with 11 bases between. Germline V gene data show CDR1 as MDHEN and CDR2 as SYDVKM. The CDR3 is made up of 12 amino acids. CDR3 amino acids: CASTQFANEQFF. CDR3 nucleotide sequence: TGTGCCAGCACCCAATTCGCAAATGAGCAGTTCTTC.

CDR3 loop: CASTLGTGRPTNYGYTF. The CDR3 coding sequence is TGTGCCAGTACCCTCGGTACAGGGAGGCCCACTAACTATGGCTACACCTTC. J is TRBJ1-2 and V is TRBV19; D might be TRBD1 (6 bases). Per the germline V gene, CDR1 is LNHDA and CDR2 is SQIVND (reference sequence). This CDR3 region has 17 residues. The germline V and J ends were trimmed by 7 bases and 0 bases, with 21 bases remaining between them.